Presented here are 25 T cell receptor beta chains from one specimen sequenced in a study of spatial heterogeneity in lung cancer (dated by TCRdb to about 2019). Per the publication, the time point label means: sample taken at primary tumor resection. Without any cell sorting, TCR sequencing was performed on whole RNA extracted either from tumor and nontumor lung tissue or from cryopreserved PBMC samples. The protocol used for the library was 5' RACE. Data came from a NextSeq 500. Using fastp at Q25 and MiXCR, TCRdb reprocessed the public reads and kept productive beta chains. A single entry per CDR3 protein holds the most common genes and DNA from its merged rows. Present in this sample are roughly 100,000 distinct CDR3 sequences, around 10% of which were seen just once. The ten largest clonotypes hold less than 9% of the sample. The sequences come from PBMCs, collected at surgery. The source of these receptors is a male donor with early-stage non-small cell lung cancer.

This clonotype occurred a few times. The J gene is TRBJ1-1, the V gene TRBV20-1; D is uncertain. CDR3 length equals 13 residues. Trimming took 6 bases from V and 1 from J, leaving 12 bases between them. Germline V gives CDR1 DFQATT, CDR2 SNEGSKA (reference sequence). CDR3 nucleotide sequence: TGCAGTGCCCGCCCGGGAGAGAACACTGAAGCTTTCTTT. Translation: CSARPGENTEAFF.

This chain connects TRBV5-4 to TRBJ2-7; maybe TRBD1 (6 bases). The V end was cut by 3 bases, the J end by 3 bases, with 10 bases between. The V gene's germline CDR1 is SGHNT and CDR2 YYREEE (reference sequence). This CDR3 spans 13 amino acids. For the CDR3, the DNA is TGTGCCAGCAGCTCGCCGGACAGCTACGAGCAGTACTTC. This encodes CASSSPDSYEQYF.

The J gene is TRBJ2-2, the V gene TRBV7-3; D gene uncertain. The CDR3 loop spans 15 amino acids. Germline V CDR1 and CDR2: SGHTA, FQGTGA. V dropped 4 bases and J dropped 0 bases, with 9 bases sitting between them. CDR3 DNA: TGTGCCAGCAGCTGGGCTGGGGCGAACACCGGGGAGCTGTTTTTT. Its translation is CASSWAGANTGELFF.

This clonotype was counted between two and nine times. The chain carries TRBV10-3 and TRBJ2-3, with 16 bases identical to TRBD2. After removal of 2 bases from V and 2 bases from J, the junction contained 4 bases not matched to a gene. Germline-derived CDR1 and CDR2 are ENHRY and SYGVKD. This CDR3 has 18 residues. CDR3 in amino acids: CAISEGTSGGASTDTQYF. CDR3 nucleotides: TGTGCCATCAGTGAGGGGACTAGCGGGGGGGCCTCCACAGATACGCAGTATTTT.

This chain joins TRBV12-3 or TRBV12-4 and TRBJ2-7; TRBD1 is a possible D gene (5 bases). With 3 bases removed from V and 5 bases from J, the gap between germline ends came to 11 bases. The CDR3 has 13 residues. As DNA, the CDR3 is TGTGCCAGCAGTTTGGCAGGGTTCCACGAGCAGTACTTC. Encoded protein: CASSLAGFHEQYF.

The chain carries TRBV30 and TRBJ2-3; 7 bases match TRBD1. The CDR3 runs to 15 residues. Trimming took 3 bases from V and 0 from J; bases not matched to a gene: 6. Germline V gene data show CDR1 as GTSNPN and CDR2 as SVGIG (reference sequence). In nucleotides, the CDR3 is TGTGCCTGGAGCCCGACAGGGAGTAGCACAGATACGCAGTATTTT. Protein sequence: CAWSPTGSSTDTQYF.

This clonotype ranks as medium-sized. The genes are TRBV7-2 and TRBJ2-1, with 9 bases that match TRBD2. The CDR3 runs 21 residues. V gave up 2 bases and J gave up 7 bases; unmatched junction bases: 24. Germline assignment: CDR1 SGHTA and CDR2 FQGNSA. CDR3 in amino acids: CASSLFIVVEYRPSGKNEQFF. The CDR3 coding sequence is TGTGCCAGCAGCTTATTCATAGTTGTGGAATACAGGCCTAGCGGGAAAAATGAGCAGTTCTTC.

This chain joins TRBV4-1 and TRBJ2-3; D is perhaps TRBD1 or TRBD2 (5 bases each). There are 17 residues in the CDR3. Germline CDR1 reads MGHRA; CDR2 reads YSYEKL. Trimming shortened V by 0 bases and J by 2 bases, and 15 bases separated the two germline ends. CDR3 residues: CASSQEGPWGSTDTQYF. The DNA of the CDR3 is TGCGCCAGCAGCCAAGAAGGACCGTGGGGGTCCACAGATACGCAGTATTTT.

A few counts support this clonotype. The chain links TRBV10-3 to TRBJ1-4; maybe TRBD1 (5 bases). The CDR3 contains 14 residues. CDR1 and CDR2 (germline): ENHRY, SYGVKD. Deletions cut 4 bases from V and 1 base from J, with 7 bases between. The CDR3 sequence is CAISVQGTNEKLFF. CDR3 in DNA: TGTGCCATCAGTGTCCAGGGAACTAATGAAAAACTGTTTTTT.

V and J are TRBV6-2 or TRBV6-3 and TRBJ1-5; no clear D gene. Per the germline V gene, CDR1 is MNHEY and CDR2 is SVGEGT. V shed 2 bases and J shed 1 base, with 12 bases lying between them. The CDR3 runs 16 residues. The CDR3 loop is CASSYPKGNSNQPQHF. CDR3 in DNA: TGTGCCAGCAGTTACCCCAAAGGGAACAGCAATCAGCCCCAGCATTTT.

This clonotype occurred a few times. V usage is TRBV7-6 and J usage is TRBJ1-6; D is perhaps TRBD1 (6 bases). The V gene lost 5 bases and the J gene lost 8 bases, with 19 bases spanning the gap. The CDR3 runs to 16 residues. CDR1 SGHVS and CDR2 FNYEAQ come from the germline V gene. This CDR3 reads CASSKLGGLGDSPLHF. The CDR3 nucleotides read TGTGCCAGCAGCAAATTAGGGGGACTTGGAGATTCACCCCTCCACTTT. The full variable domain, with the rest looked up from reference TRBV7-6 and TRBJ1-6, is GAGVSQSPRYKVTKRGQDVALRCDPISGHVSLYWYRQALGQGPEFLTYFNYEAQQDKSGLPNDRFSAERPEGSISTLTIQRTEQRDSAMYRCASSKLGGLGDSPLHFGNGTRLTVT.

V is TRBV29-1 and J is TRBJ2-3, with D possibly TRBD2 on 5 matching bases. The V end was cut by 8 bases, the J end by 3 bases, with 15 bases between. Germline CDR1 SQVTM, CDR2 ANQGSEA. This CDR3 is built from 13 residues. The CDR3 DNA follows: TGCAGCCCCTCCGGGGTTACAACAGATACGCAGTATTTT. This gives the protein CSPSGVTTDTQYF.

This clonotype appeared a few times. The CDR3 loop reads CASSRTSGPETQYF. In DNA, the CDR3 is TGTGCCAGCAGCCGGACTAGCGGCCCCGAGACCCAGTACTTC. The chain couples TRBV7-2 to TRBJ2-5; 10 nucleotides align to TRBD2. The CDR3 totals 14 residues. The V and J ends lost 5 bases and 5 bases, in that order; junction bases with no gene match: 5. Germline V gene lookup returns CDR1 SGHTA and CDR2 FQGNSA.

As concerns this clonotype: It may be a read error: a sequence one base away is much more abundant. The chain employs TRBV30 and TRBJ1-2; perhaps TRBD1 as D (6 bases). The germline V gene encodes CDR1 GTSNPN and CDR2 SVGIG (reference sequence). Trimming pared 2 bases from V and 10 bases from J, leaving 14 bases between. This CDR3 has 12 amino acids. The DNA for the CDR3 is TGTGCCTGGAGTAGGGACATTAATGACTACACCTTC. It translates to CAWSRDINDYTF.

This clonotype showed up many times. The CDR3 loop is CASTLGSPRSNQPQHF. In nucleotides, the CDR3 is TGTGCCAGTACTCTAGGGTCTCCCCGAAGCAATCAGCCCCAGCATTTT. The V gene is TRBV19, the J gene TRBJ1-5; D is uncertain. V was pared by 7 bases and J by 1 base, with 17 bases between. Germline CDR1 is LNHDA and CDR2 is SQIVND (reference sequence). This CDR3 comprises 16 residues. Full variable domain (remainder filled in from reference TRBV19 and TRBJ1-5): DGGITQSPKYLFRKEGQNVTLSCEQNLNHDAMYWYRQDPGQGLRLIYYSQIVNDFQKGDIAEGYSVSREKKESFPLTVTSAQKNPTAFYLCASTLGSPRSNQPQHFGDGTRLSIL.

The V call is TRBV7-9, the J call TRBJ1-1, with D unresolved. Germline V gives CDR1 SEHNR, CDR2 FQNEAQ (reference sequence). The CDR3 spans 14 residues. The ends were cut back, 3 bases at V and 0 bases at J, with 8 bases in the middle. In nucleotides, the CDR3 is TGTGCCAGCAGCTTTGACAACATGAACACTGAAGCTTTCTTT. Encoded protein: CASSFDNMNTEAFF.

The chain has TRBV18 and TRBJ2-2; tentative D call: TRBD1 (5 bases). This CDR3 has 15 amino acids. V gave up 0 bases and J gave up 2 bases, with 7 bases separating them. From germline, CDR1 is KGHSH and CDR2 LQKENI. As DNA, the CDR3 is TGTGCCAGCTCACCACCGACAGTAAACACCGGGGAGCTGTTTTTT. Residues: CASSPPTVNTGELFF.

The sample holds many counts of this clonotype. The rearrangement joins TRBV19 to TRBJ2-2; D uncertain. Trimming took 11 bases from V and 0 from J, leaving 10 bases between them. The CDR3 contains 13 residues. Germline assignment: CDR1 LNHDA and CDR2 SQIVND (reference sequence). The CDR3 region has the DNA TGTGCCGTGTTCGCCACGAACACCGGGGAGCTGTTTTTT. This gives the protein CAVFATNTGELFF.

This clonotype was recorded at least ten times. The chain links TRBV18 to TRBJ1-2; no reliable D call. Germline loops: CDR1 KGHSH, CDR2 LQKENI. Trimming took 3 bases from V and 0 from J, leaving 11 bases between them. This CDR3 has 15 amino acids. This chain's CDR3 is CASSPQEGTNYGYTF. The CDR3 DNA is TGTGCCAGCTCACCCCAGGAGGGCACTAACTATGGCTACACCTTC.

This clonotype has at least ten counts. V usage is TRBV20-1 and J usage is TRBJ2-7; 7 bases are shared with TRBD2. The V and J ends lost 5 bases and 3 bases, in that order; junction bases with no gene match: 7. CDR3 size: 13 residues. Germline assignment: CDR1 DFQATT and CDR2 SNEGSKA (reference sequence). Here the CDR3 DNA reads TGCAGTGCTTGGGACTACCGGAGCTACGAGCAGTACTTC. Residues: CSAWDYRSYEQYF.

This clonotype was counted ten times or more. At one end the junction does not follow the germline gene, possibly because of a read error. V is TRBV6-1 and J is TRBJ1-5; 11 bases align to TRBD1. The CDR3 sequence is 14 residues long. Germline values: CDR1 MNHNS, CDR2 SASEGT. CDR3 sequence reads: CASREGTGGQPQHF. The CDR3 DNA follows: TGTGCCAGCAGGGAAGGGACAGGGGGTCAGCCCCAGCATTTT.

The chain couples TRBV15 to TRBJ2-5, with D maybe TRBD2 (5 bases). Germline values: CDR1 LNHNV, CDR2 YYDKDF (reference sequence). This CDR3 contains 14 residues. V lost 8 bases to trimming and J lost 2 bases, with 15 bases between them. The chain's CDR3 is CATSVGSSQETQYF. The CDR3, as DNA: TGTGCCACCTCTGTGGGGAGTTCACAAGAGACCCAGTACTTC.

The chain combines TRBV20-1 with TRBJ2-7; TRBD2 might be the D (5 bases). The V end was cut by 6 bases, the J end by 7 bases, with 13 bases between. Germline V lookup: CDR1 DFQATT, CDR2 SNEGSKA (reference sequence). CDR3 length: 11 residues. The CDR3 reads CSARSSGEQYF. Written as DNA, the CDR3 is TGCAGTGCAAGGTCTTCGGGAGAGCAGTACTTC.

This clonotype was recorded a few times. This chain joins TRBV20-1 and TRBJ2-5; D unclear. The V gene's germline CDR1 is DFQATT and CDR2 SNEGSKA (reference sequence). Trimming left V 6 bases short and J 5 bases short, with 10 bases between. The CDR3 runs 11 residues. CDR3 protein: CSAKDGETQYF. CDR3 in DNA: TGCAGTGCCAAGGACGGGGAGACCCAGTACTTC.

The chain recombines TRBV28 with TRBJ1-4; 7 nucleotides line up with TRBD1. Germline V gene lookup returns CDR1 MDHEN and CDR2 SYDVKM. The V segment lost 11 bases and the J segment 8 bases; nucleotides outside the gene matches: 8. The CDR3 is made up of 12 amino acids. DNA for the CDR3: TGTGCCGGGGCGACGACAGGGGAAAAACTGTTTTTT. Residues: CAGATTGEKLFF.